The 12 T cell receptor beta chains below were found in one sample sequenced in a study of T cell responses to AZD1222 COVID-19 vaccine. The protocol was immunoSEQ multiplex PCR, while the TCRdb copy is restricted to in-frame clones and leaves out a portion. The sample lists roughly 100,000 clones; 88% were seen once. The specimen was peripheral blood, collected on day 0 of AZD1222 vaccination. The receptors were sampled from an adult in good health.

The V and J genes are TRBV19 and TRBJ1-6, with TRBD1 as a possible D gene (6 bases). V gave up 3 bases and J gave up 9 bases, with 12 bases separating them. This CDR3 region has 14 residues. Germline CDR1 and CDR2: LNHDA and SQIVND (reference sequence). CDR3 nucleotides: TGTGCCAGTAGTATCGGGGGGCCGTTTTCACCCCTCCACTTT. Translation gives CASSIGGPFSPLHF.

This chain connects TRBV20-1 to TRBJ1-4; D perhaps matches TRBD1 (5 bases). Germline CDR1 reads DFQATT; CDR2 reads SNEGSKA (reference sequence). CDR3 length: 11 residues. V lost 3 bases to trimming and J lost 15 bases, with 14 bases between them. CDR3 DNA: TGCAGTGCTAGGGGGGGGAGTTTAGTGTTTTTT. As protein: CSARGGSLVFF.

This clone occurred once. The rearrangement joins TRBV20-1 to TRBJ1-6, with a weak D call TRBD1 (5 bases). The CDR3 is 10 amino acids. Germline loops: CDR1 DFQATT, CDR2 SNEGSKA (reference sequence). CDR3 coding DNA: TGCAGGACCGGGGGTTCACCCCTCCACTTT. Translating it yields CRTGGSPLHF.

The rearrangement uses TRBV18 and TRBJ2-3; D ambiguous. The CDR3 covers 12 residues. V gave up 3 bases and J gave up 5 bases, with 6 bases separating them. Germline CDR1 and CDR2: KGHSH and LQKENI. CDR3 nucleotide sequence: TGTGCCAGCTCACCCGCCAAAGATACGCAGTATTTT. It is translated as CASSPAKDTQYF.

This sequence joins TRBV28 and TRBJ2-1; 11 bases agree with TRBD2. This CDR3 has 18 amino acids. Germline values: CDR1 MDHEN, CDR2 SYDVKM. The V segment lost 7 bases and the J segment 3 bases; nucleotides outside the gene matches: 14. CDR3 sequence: CASTWTSGPLGGYNEQFF. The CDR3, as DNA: TGTGCCAGCACTTGGACTAGCGGGCCCTTGGGGGGCTACAATGAGCAGTTCTTC.

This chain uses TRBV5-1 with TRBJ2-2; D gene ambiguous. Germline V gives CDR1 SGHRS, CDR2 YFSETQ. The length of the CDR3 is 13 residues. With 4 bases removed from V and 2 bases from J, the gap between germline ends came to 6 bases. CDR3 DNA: TGCGCCAGCAGCCCCGTCAACACCGGGGAGCTGTTTTTT. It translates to CASSPVNTGELFF.

The CDR3 spells CASRMTVTGELFF. The CDR3 bases are TGTGCCAGCAGGATGACAGTTACCGGGGAGCTGTTTTTT. This chain links TRBV12-3 or TRBV12-4 with TRBJ2-2; maybe TRBD1 (5 bases). The CDR3 loop spans 13 amino acids. Trimming cost V 6 bases and J 5 bases, with 10 bases left between them.

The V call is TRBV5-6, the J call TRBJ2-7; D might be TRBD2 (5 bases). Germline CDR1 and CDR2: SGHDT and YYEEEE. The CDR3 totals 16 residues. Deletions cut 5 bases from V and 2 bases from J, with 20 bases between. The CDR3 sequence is CASRRGTGGGAYEQYF. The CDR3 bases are TGTGCCAGCAGACGGGGTACTGGCGGAGGTGCCTACGAGCAGTACTTC.

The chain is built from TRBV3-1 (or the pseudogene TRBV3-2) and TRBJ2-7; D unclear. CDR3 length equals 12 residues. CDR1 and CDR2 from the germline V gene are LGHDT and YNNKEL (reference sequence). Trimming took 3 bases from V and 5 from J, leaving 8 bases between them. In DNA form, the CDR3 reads TGTGCCAGCAGCCAGCCAGGTAACGAGCAGTACTTC. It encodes CASSQPGNEQYF.

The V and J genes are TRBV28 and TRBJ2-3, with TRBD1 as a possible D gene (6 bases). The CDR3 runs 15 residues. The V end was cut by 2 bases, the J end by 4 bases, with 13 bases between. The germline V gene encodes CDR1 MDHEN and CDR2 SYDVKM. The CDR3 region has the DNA TGTGCCAGCAGTTTAGAAGGGACACTGGCAGATACGCAGTATTTT. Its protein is CASSLEGTLADTQYF.

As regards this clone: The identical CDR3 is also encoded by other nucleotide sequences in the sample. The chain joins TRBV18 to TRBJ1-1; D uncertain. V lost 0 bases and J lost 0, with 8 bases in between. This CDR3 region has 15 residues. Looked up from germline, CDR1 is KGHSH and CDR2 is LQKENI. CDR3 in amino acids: CASSPPRALNTEAFF. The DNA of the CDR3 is TGTGCCAGCTCACCACCGAGAGCTCTGAACACTGAAGCTTTCTTT.

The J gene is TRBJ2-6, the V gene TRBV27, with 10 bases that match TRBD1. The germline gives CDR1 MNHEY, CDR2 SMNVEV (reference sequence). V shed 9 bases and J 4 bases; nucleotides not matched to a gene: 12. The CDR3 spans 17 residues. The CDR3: CARCPGTGVSGANVLTF. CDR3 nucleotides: TGTGCCAGATGTCCAGGGACAGGGGTTTCCGGGGCCAACGTCCTGACTTTC.